This passage covers 32 T cell receptor beta chains from one sample sequenced in a study of read filtering for tumor transcriptome and immune sequencing. This library used approximately 390 ng RNA and molecular barcoded adaptors spanning alpha/delta and beta/gamma chains. TCRdb re-called the reads with MiXCR, one entry per CDR3 protein. The sample comprises 40,000 or so distinct CDR3 sequences, 14% of which are singletons, and more than 15% rests with the top ten. The sample comprised a population of CD138-negative cells sorted from bone marrow. These receptors originate from a donor aged 40 or over with multiple myeloma.

This clonotype was detected ten times or more. The CDR3 sequence is CASSYMWGSGELFF. DNA for the CDR3: TGTGCCAGCAGTTACATGTGGGGATCCGGGGAGCTGTTTTTT. The chain joins TRBV6-6 to TRBJ2-2; D uncertain. V lost 2 bases to trimming and J lost 6 bases, with 10 bases between them. Germline-derived CDR1 and CDR2 are MNHNY and SVGAGI (reference sequence). The CDR3 totals 14 residues.

This clonotype showed up many times. This rearrangement joins TRBV7-8 to TRBJ2-1; the D is unclear. This CDR3 is built from 11 residues. The ends were cut back, 5 bases at V and 6 bases at J, with 5 bases in the middle. The germline CDR1 and CDR2 sequences are SGHVS and FQNEAQ. This CDR3 is CASSPGNEQFF. CDR3 DNA sequence: TGTGCCAGCAGCCCAGGCAATGAGCAGTTCTTC.

A word on this clonotype: It may be a read error: a sequence one base away is much more abundant. This chain joins TRBV3-1 and TRBJ2-7, with D perhaps TRBD1 (6 bases). Germline CDR1 is LGHDT and CDR2 is YNNKEL (reference sequence). The CDR3 length is 13 residues. V gave up 8 bases and J gave up 5 bases, with 16 bases separating them. The CDR3 is CASGRQGFDEQYF. The DNA for the CDR3 is TGTGCCAGCGGCCGCCAGGGGTTCGACGAGCAGTACTTC.

This clonotype appeared many times. The chain carries TRBV6-5 and TRBJ1-2; 7 bases line up with TRBD1. CDR1 is MNHEY, CDR2 SVGAGI, per germline. After removal of 2 bases from V and 4 bases from J, the junction contained 10 bases not matched to a gene. This CDR3 is 16 amino acids long. CDR3 loop: CASSYLRQGVGYGYTF. The CDR3, as DNA: TGTGCCAGCAGTTACCTTAGACAGGGAGTCGGCTATGGCTACACCTTC.

In regard to this clonotype: A much larger clone differs from this one at a single base, so this may be a read error. This chain connects TRBV10-3 to TRBJ1-1, with TRBD1 identical over 11 bases. The V segment lost 10 bases and the J segment 6 bases; nucleotides outside the gene matches: 10. This CDR3 has 14 amino acids. Germline V lookup: CDR1 ENHRY, CDR2 SYGVKD. The CDR3 DNA reads as TGTGCCAACCGGGACAGGGGGATGATGGCTGAAGCTTTCTTT. Amino acid sequence: CANRDRGMMAEAFF.

This clonotype appeared many times. This chain joins TRBV5-1 and TRBJ2-1; D unclear. The CDR3 contains 15 residues. V lost 0 bases to trimming and J lost 6 bases, with 13 bases between them. CDR1 and CDR2 (germline): SGHRS, YFSETQ. The CDR3 sequence: CASSLGSSLTNEQFF. Written as DNA, the CDR3 is TGCGCCAGCAGCTTGGGATCCAGTTTGACCAATGAGCAGTTCTTC. The whole variable domain, filled in from reference TRBV5-1 and TRBJ2-1, reads KAGVTQTPRYLIKTRGQQVTLSCSPISGHRSVSWYQQTPGQGLQFLFEYFSETQRNKGNFPGRFSGRQFSNSRSEMNVSTLELGDSALYLCASSLGSSLTNEQFFGPGTRLTVL.

About this clonotype itself: A much larger clone is a single base away; this may be a read error. V gene TRBV6-1 combines with J gene TRBJ1-1, with no clear D. CDR3 length: 15 residues. CDR1 is MNHNS and CDR2 is SASEGT in the germline V gene. V shed 4 bases and J shed 4 bases, with 16 bases lying between them. The CDR3 DNA sequence: TGTGCCAGCAGTGTTTATCGTAACATGAGCACTGAAGCTTTCTTT. Its translation is CASSVYRNMSTEAFF.

This clonotype is medium-sized. The chain recombines TRBV3-1 with TRBJ2-1; 8 nucleotides line up with TRBD2. Per the germline V gene, CDR1 is LGHDT and CDR2 is YNNKEL (reference sequence). The length of the CDR3 is 15 residues. Losses at the gene ends were 4 bases for V and 2 bases for J; bases not matched to a gene: 4. The CDR3 DNA follows: TGTGCCAGCAGCCCGCGGGGGGAAACCTACAATGAGCAGTTCTTC. Its protein is CASSPRGETYNEQFF.

This clonotype occurred many times. The chain employs TRBV5-1 and TRBJ1-6; 7 positions agree with TRBD1. This CDR3 is 14 amino acids long. Germline V gene lookup returns CDR1 SGHRS and CDR2 YFSETQ. The ends lost 0 bases at V and 6 bases at J; junction bases unmatched: 0. The CDR3, as DNA: TGCGCCAGCAGCTTGGACAGGGGTAATTCACCCCTCCACTTT. Translation gives CASSLDRGNSPLHF.

This clonotype was observed at least ten times. The chain uses TRBV6-2 or TRBV6-3 and TRBJ2-1; D perhaps matches TRBD2 (5 bases). V lost 8 bases and J lost 11, with 22 bases in between. In germline, CDR1 is MNHEY, CDR2 SVGEGT. The CDR3 is made up of 14 amino acids. CDR3 protein: CASLDGVGNDQQFF. The CDR3 coding sequence is TGTGCCAGCCTCGACGGGGTAGGGAATGATCAGCAGTTCTTC.

The V and J genes are TRBV7-2 and TRBJ2-5, with TRBD2 as a possible D gene (6 bases). V was shortened by 2 bases and J by 3 bases, with 13 bases between the two germline ends. The length of the CDR3 is 15 residues. The germline CDR1 and CDR2 sequences are SGHTA and FQGNSA. CDR3 DNA sequence: TGTGCCAGCAGCTTATGGGGGGACCCGAAAGAGACCCAGTACTTC. This codes for CASSLWGDPKETQYF.

This clonotype was detected many times. The chain recombines TRBV6-1 with TRBJ2-5; D not resolved. The germline V and J ends were trimmed by 6 bases and 6 bases, with 17 bases remaining between them. CDR1 MNHNS and CDR2 SASEGT come from the germline V gene. This CDR3 has 14 residues. As DNA, the CDR3 is TGTGCCAGCAGCACGTCCTACCCGGGCCAGACCCAGTACTTC. Translating gives CASSTSYPGQTQYF.

As to this clonotype: Possible read error: a much larger clone is one base away. V gene TRBV6-2 or TRBV6-3 combines with J gene TRBJ1-2; the D gene is possibly TRBD1 (5 bases). This CDR3 is built from 14 residues. CDR1 MNHEY and CDR2 SVGEGT come from the germline V gene. The chain's CDR3 is CASKKTTEGYGYAF. CDR3 coding DNA: TGTGCCAGCAAAAAGACGACAGAAGGCTATGGCTACGCCTTC.

This clonotype was counted once. The junction shows a germline mismatch at one end, possibly a read error. The chain joins TRBV2 to TRBJ2-3; 13 nucleotides agree with TRBD2. From germline, CDR1 is SNHLY and CDR2 FYNNEI. This CDR3 region has 15 residues. In DNA, the CDR3 is TGTGCCAGCAGCCAGGGACTAGCGGGGCTGAATACGCAGTGTTTT. It encodes CASSQGLAGLNTQCF.

About this clonotype itself: A much bigger clone sits one base away, suggesting this may be a read error. CDR3 amino acids: CASSRARDLGNTIYF. The DNA of the CDR3 is TGCGCCAGCAGCCGAGCACGGGATTTGGGAAACACCATATATTTT. The chain is built from TRBV4-1 and TRBJ1-3; D remains ambiguous. Germline assignment: CDR1 MGHRA and CDR2 YSYEKL. Deletions cut 4 bases from V and 4 bases from J, with 14 bases between. The CDR3 totals 15 residues.

The sample holds many counts of this clonotype. This chain joins TRBV5-1 and TRBJ2-7; 9 bases fit TRBD2. The CDR3 is made up of 15 amino acids. Germline lookup yields CDR1 SGHRS and CDR2 YFSETQ. V gave up 0 bases and J gave up 4 bases; unmatched junction bases: 5. CDR3 in DNA: TGCGCCAGCAGCTTGGTAGCGGGGGCCGAGTACGAGCAGTACTTC. Its protein product is CASSLVAGAEYEQYF. The full variable domain, its missing parts supplied by reference TRBV5-1 and TRBJ2-7, is KAGVTQTPRYLIKTRGQQVTLSCSPISGHRSVSWYQQTPGQGLQFLFEYFSETQRNKGNFPGRFSGRQFSNSRSEMNVSTLELGDSALYLCASSLVAGAEYEQYFGPGTRLTVT.

In its sample, this clonotype was seen many times. The chain has TRBV7-9 and TRBJ2-7; the D gene is possibly TRBD2 (5 bases). V was pared by 5 bases and J by 4 bases, with 9 bases between. The V gene's germline CDR1 is SEHNR and CDR2 FQNEAQ (reference sequence). There are 12 residues in the CDR3. The CDR3 loop is CASSRTGYEQYF. The DNA for the CDR3 is TGTGCCAGCAGCCGGACGGGGTACGAGCAGTACTTC.

This clonotype has a count of ten or more. V gene TRBV12-3 or TRBV12-4 combines with J gene TRBJ1-1, with 7 positions matching TRBD1. This CDR3 has 14 amino acids. Germline trimming cut 4 bases from V and 4 bases from J; bases unmatched to any gene: 6. The CDR3 here is CASSSRDSLTEAFF. The CDR3 bases are TGTGCCAGCAGTTCGAGGGACAGTCTCACTGAAGCTTTCTTT.

Comment on this clonotype: With a much larger clone just one base away, this may be a read error. A read error is likely, as this CDR3 ends without the conserved phenylalanine or tryptophan. The CDR3 sequence: CASSTSGTVYEQYL. For the CDR3, the DNA is TGTGCCAGCAGCACCTCCGGGACAGTCTACGAGCAGTACCTC. V is TRBV7-9 and J is TRBJ2-7, with 7 bases identical to TRBD1. The germline gives CDR1 SEHNR, CDR2 FQNEAQ (reference sequence). This CDR3 has 14 amino acids. J gave up 3 bases and V 5 bases, and 7 bases lay outside the gene matches.

This clonotype was counted many times. The gene calls are TRBV30 and TRBJ2-5; TRBD1 matches 10 bases. Per the germline V gene, CDR1 is GTSNPN and CDR2 is SVGIG (reference sequence). V dropped 2 bases and J dropped 4; count of bases not matched to a gene: 10. This CDR3 is 16 amino acids long. The CDR3 DNA is TGTGCCTGGAGTAGGAGTGACAGGGGGCTGGTAGAGACCCAGTACTTC. Translation: CAWSRSDRGLVETQYF.

In this sample, this clonotype turned up many times. The V call is TRBV5-1, the J call TRBJ1-1; D remains unclear. This CDR3 is built from 13 residues. Trimming shortened V by 0 bases and J by 6 bases, and 9 bases separated the two germline ends. The germline gives CDR1 SGHRS, CDR2 YFSETQ. In DNA, the CDR3 is TGCGCCAGCAGCTTGGCCGGTAGGTCTGAAGCTTTCTTT. This sequence encodes CASSLAGRSEAFF.

This clonotype was seen a few times. The chain has TRBV7-9 and TRBJ2-5, with D uncertain. The CDR3 extends over 12 amino acids. Trimming removed 2 bases at V and 10 bases at J, with 11 bases between. Germline CDR1 reads SEHNR; CDR2 reads FQNEAQ (reference sequence). The CDR3 coding sequence is TGTGCCAGCAGCTTACCCGGAAGGGACCAGTACTTC. This codes for CASSLPGRDQYF.

This clonotype was counted many times. The J gene is TRBJ2-1, the V gene TRBV3-1, with D perhaps being TRBD1 or TRBD2 (5 bases each). The V end was cut by 0 bases, the J end by 4 bases, with 16 bases between. Germline CDR1 reads LGHDT; CDR2 reads YNNKEL (reference sequence). The CDR3 contains 17 residues. The chain's CDR3 is CASSQDRGVRAYNEQFF. CDR3 DNA sequence: TGTGCCAGCAGCCAAGATCGAGGGGTTCGGGCTTACAATGAGCAGTTCTTC.

The chain carries TRBV20-1 and TRBJ2-3; 11 bases are a match to TRBD2. This CDR3 contains 14 residues. CDR1 and CDR2 from the germline V gene are DFQATT and SNEGSKA (reference sequence). V dropped 5 bases and J dropped 1; count of bases not matched to a gene: 2. CDR3 in amino acids: CSALGLAGTDTQYF. CDR3 DNA sequence: TGCAGTGCTCTGGGACTAGCGGGCACAGATACGCAGTATTTT.

The CDR3 loop is CAISVTGGDTGELFF. As DNA, the CDR3 is TGTGCCATCAGTGTTACAGGGGGGGACACCGGGGAGCTGTTTTTT. The rearrangement joins TRBV10-3 to TRBJ2-2; a possible D gene is TRBD1 (8 bases). V was clipped by 4 bases and J by 3 bases, with 12 bases between them. The CDR3 is 15 amino acids. Germline V gene sequence: CDR1 ENHRY, CDR2 SYGVKD.

This clonotype was observed many times. The J gene is TRBJ2-2, the V gene TRBV5-1; D may be TRBD2 (5 bases). The CDR3 consists of 12 residues. Germline CDR1 and CDR2: SGHRS and YFSETQ. The V end lost 10 bases, the J end lost 5 bases, and 12 bases lay between the germline ends. Here the CDR3 reads CAGRGSTGELFF. For the CDR3, the DNA is TGCGCCGGACGGGGTTCAACCGGGGAGCTGTTTTTT. Using reference TRBV5-1 and TRBJ2-2 for the parts outside the CDR3, the full variable domain is KAGVTQTPRYLIKTRGQQVTLSCSPISGHRSVSWYQQTPGQGLQFLFEYFSETQRNKGNFPGRFSGRQFSNSRSEMNVSTLELGDSALYLCAGRGSTGELFFGEGSRLTVL.

The genes are TRBV7-2 and TRBJ1-4, with D unresolved. In germline, CDR1 is SGHTA, CDR2 FQGNSA. The CDR3 spans 13 residues. V was pared by 4 bases and J by 14 bases, with 17 bases between. The CDR3 DNA reads as TGTGCCAGCAGCTCATTTCTATTTGAAAGGCTGTTTTTT. Translation gives CASSSFLFERLFF.

There are many counts of this clonotype. V and J are TRBV5-4 and TRBJ2-3; 7 nucleotides align to TRBD1. Trimming removed 4 bases from V and 1 base from J; junction bases left unmatched: 9. Germline V gene sequence: CDR1 SGHNT, CDR2 YYREEE (reference sequence). The CDR3 length is 16 residues. CDR3 DNA: TGTGCCAGCAGCACCCCCGGGACAGATCGCACAGATACGCAGTATTTT. Encoded protein: CASSTPGTDRTDTQYF.

In its sample, this clonotype was seen many times. The chain carries TRBV9 and TRBJ1-1; tentative D call: TRBD1 (5 bases). The CDR3 loop spans 14 amino acids. The ends were cut back, 4 bases at V and 3 bases at J, with 13 bases in the middle. Germline-derived CDR1 and CDR2 are SGDLS and YYNGEE. In DNA form, the CDR3 reads TGTGCCAGCAGCCCAGGGACCGGCTACACTGAAGCTTTCTTT. Protein: CASSPGTGYTEAFF.

This clonotype has more than one count but fewer than ten. Being one base from a much bigger clone, this may be a read error. The V call is TRBV4-2, the J call TRBJ2-7, with 8 nucleotides matching TRBD2. The CDR3 consists of 15 residues. Unmatched junction bases numbered 2, after V lost 1 base and J lost 0 bases. The germline gives CDR1 LGHNA, CDR2 YNFKEQ. DNA for the CDR3: TGTGCCAGCAGCCAAGCGGGAGGGGACTCCTACGAGCAGTACTTC. Protein sequence: CASSQAGGDSYEQYF.

Only one count was recorded for this clonotype. A read error is the likely source, as a far larger clone sits one nucleotide away. J is TRBJ1-5 and V is TRBV6-2 or TRBV6-3; a possible D gene is TRBD1 (6 bases). The germline gives CDR1 MNHEY, CDR2 SVGEGT. This CDR3 is 13 amino acids long. The CDR3 region is CASAYRDNLPQHF. The DNA for the CDR3 is TGTGCCAGCGCCTACAGGGACAATCTGCCCCAGCATTTT.

This clonotype was recorded many times. The chain recombines TRBV2 with TRBJ1-5; D is unclear. The V gene's germline CDR1 is SNHLY and CDR2 FYNNEI. Between the trimmed V and J ends, which lost 6 bases and 4 bases, there was a span of 10 bases. This CDR3 region has 13 residues. CDR3 in DNA: TGTGCCAGCAGGGCAGGAGCTAATCAGCCCCAGCATTTT. It encodes CASRAGANQPQHF. The variable domain in full, with the rest retrieved from reference TRBV2 and TRBJ1-5, is EPEVTQTPSHQVTQMGQEVILRCVPISNHLYFYWYRQILGQKVEFLVSFYNNEISEKSEIFDDQFSVERPDGSNFTLKIRSTKLEDSAMYFCASRAGANQPQHFGDGTRLSIL.